The 27 T cell receptor beta chains reported below all come from one sample, sequenced in a study of control samples from healthy donors and cancer patients. The repertoire was sequenced with immunoSEQ multiplex PCR; TCRdb's copy has only in-frame clones and lacks some. The sample contains 74,000 or so clones, 70% to 90% of which appear only once. The sequenced sample was blood. The receptor set was obtained from a man aged 45-65 years in good health.

The chain combines TRBV20-1 with TRBJ1-5; a possible D gene is TRBD1 (5 bases). Trimming took off 3 bases at V and 5 bases at J, with 20 bases between the two ends. The length of the CDR3 is 16 residues. The germline V gene has CDR1 DFQATT and CDR2 SNEGSKA (reference sequence). Here the CDR3 reads CSASRVGATPDQPQHF. The CDR3 DNA follows: TGCAGTGCTAGTAGGGTCGGGGCGACTCCTGATCAGCCCCAGCATTTT.

V and J are TRBV19 and TRBJ2-2, with 8 bases that match TRBD2. Germline V CDR1 and CDR2: LNHDA, SQIVND (reference sequence). V was clipped by 7 bases and J by 3 bases; unmatched bases: 4. This CDR3 is built from 14 residues. The CDR3 protein is CASKGRGDTGELFF. The DNA for the CDR3 is TGTGCCAGTAAAGGGCGGGGGGACACCGGGGAGCTGTTTTTT. Variable domain in full (rest from reference TRBV19 and TRBJ2-2): DGGITQSPKYLFRKEGQNVTLSCEQNLNHDAMYWYRQDPGQGLRLIYYSQIVNDFQKGDIAEGYSVSREKKESFPLTVTSAQKNPTAFYLCASKGRGDTGELFFGEGSRLTVL.

In regard to this clone: The germline gene is not matched at one end of the junction; a read error may be the cause. The sample contains more than one DNA sequence encoding this CDR3. The V and J genes are TRBV3-1 (or the pseudogene TRBV3-2) and TRBJ1-1; TRBD1 is a possible D gene (5 bases). The CDR3 length is 16 residues. The germline CDR1 and CDR2 sequences are LGHDT and YNNKEL (reference sequence). The CDR3 region is CASSQDSRGRTSEAFF. The CDR3 bases are TGTGCCAGCAGTCAAGATAGTAGGGGTCGTACTTCTGAAGCTTTCTTT.

The chain combines TRBV18 with TRBJ2-3; tentative D call: TRBD2 (6 bases). This CDR3 contains 15 residues. Germline loops: CDR1 KGHSH, CDR2 LQKENI. V shed 3 bases and J shed 0 bases, with 10 bases lying between them. CDR3 residues: CASSPEGMSTDTQYF. CDR3 sequence (DNA): TGTGCCAGCTCACCGGAGGGGATGAGCACAGATACGCAGTATTTT.

V usage is TRBV20-1 and J usage is TRBJ2-3; no clear D. CDR1 and CDR2 from the germline V gene are DFQATT and SNEGSKA (reference sequence). The CDR3 has 11 residues. The V gene lost 6 bases and the J gene lost 6 bases, with 10 bases spanning the gap. The CDR3 here is CSAAPGDTQYF. The CDR3 region has the DNA TGCAGTGCCGCTCCCGGGGATACGCAGTATTTT.

This clone has just a few counts. The CDR3: CASNGLAGGRSSYNEQFF. The CDR3 region has the DNA TGTGCCAGCAACGGACTAGCGGGGGGCCGAAGCTCCTACAATGAGCAGTTCTTC. The chain carries TRBV2 and TRBJ2-1; TRBD2 matches 14 bases. The V and J ends lost 7 bases and 0 bases, in that order; junction bases with no gene match: 8. Looked up from germline, CDR1 is SNHLY and CDR2 is FYNNEI. The CDR3 is made up of 18 amino acids.

The genes are TRBV11-2 and TRBJ2-5; TRBD1 aligns across 9 bases. CDR1 is SGHAT and CDR2 is FQNNGV in the germline V gene. This CDR3 comprises 15 residues. With V trimmed by 5 bases and J by 2 bases, 6 bases remained unmatched. The CDR3 here is CASSHRDREQETQYF. CDR3 coding DNA: TGTGCCAGCAGCCACCGGGACAGGGAACAAGAGACCCAGTACTTC.

The chain joins TRBV10-3 to TRBJ1-2, with 9 positions matching TRBD1. This CDR3 spans 15 amino acids. Germline V gene sequence: CDR1 ENHRY, CDR2 SYGVKD. The junction had 5 bases not matched to a gene; V was cut back by 6 bases and J by 0 bases. CDR3 DNA: TGTGCCATCAGGGGGGACAGGGTCTCTAACTATGGCTACACCTTC. This gives the protein CAIRGDRVSNYGYTF.

V gene TRBV6-1 combines with J gene TRBJ1-2; D unresolved. The CDR3 has 14 residues. Per germline, CDR1 MNHNS and CDR2 SASEGT. V lost 2 bases, J lost 7 bases, and 14 bases lay in between. CDR3 nucleotide sequence: TGTGCCAGCAGTGAATCCCCGGGGATCGGTGGCTACACCTTC. Residues: CASSESPGIGGYTF.

This chain uses TRBV11-2 with TRBJ1-2; TRBD1 matches at 11 bases. The germline CDR1 and CDR2 sequences are SGHAT and FQNNGV. Losses at the gene ends were 5 bases for V and 8 bases for J; bases not matched to a gene: 7. The CDR3 contains 14 residues. For the CDR3, the DNA is TGTGCCAGCAGCGGACAGGGGGCCGCGGGGGGCTACACCTTC. It is translated as CASSGQGAAGGYTF.

This chain uses TRBV29-1 with TRBJ2-7; TRBD2 agrees at 7 bases. This CDR3 spans 14 amino acids. V shed 3 bases, J shed 0 bases, and the junction held 5 bases outside the gene matches. CDR1 and CDR2 from the germline V gene are SQVTM and ANQGSEA. The CDR3 here is CSVDTQRGSYEQYF. The CDR3 DNA sequence: TGCAGCGTTGATACCCAGCGGGGCTCCTACGAGCAGTACTTC.

This sequence joins TRBV7-9 and TRBJ1-2; a possible D gene is TRBD1 (6 bases). From germline, CDR1 is SEHNR and CDR2 FQNEAQ (reference sequence). This CDR3 region has 17 residues. V was pared by 2 bases and J by 3 bases, with 19 bases between. The CDR3 DNA sequence: TGTGCCAGCAGCTTAAGTCTGACAGGAGCCACCTACTATGGCTACACCTTC. Translated, it gives CASSLSLTGATYYGYTF.

This sequence joins TRBV20-1 and TRBJ1-4, with D perhaps matching TRBD1 (6 bases). Trimming removed 6 bases at V and 9 bases at J, with 11 bases between. Germline V gene data show CDR1 as DFQATT and CDR2 as SNEGSKA (reference sequence). The CDR3 totals 11 residues. Here the CDR3 reads CSAAQGQKLFF. The CDR3 coding sequence is TGCAGTGCGGCCCAGGGGCAAAAACTGTTTTTT.

The chain links TRBV21-1 to TRBJ1-3; TRBD1 reflects the table's D call only, with no check against the DNA. TRBV21-1 is tagged as a pseudogene. This CDR3 contains 15 residues. The CDR3 protein is CASSKAYISGNTIYF. CDR3 in DNA: TGTGCCAGCAGCAAAGCGTACATCTCTGGAAACACCATATATTTT.

The gene calls are TRBV15 and TRBJ2-5; the D gene could be TRBD1 or TRBD2 (5 bases each). Germline V CDR1 and CDR2: LNHNV, YYDKDF (reference sequence). The CDR3 length is 16 residues. Trimming removed 0 bases at V and 7 bases at J, with 18 bases between. In DNA, the CDR3 is TGTGCCACCAGCAGAGACGCTACGGGGCCGAGAGGGACCCAGTACTTC. This sequence encodes CATSRDATGPRGTQYF.

The chain employs TRBV7-2 and TRBJ2-7, with 13 bases lining up with TRBD2. The CDR3 consists of 14 residues. Losses at the gene ends were 9 bases for V and 6 bases for J; bases not matched to a gene: 8. From germline, CDR1 is SGHTA and CDR2 FQGNSA. DNA of the CDR3: TGTGCCAGTACTAGCGGGGGGGCCTCGTCCGAGCAGTACTTC. This codes for CASTSGGASSEQYF.

In regard to this clone: A junction end diverges from the germline sequence, so it may reflect a read error. The J gene is TRBJ1-4, the V gene TRBV10-1; weak D call: TRBD1 (5 bases). This CDR3 is built from 9 residues. Germline assignment: CDR1 WNHNN and CDR2 SYGVQD (reference sequence). CDR3 DNA: TGCGCCAGCAGTGAGTCTGGGGGATTT. Amino acids: CASSESGGF.

The chain has TRBV7-9 and TRBJ1-4; 7 nucleotides match TRBD1. Looked up from germline, CDR1 is SEHNR and CDR2 is FQNEAQ (reference sequence). Losses at the gene ends were 5 bases for V and 7 bases for J; bases not matched to a gene: 10. CDR3 length: 15 residues. DNA of the CDR3: TGTGCCAGCAGCGGGGGCAAGGGGGCGCGTGAAAAACTGTTTTTT. Residues: CASSGGKGAREKLFF.

The chain joins TRBV27 to TRBJ2-7, with 12 bases aligning to TRBD1. Trimming at V came to 4 bases and at J to 5 bases, leaving 6 bases not matched to a gene. Germline CDR1 and CDR2: MNHEY and SMNVEV (reference sequence). The CDR3 sequence is 15 residues long. This chain's CDR3 is CASSSGTGGVNEQYF. The DNA of the CDR3 is TGTGCCAGCAGTTCGGGGACAGGGGGCGTCAACGAGCAGTACTTC.

A single count supports this clone. This chain uses TRBV5-5 with TRBJ1-2, with a weak D call TRBD1 (5 bases). Germline lookup yields CDR1 SGHKS and CDR2 YYEKEE (reference sequence). V lost 4 bases and J 8 bases, leaving 18 bases between the germline ends. The CDR3 extends over 14 amino acids. The CDR3 reads CASSAVSRGGGYTF. Here the CDR3 DNA reads TGTGCCAGCAGCGCGGTTTCAAGGGGCGGAGGCTACACCTTC. The variable domain in full, completed from reference TRBV5-5 and TRBJ1-2, reads DAGVTQSPTHLIKTRGQQVTLRCSPISGHKSVSWYQQVLGQGPQFIFQYYEKEERGRGNFPDRFSARQFPNYSSELNVNALLLGDSALYLCASSAVSRGGGYTFGSGTRLTVV.

J is TRBJ1-1 and V is TRBV9; tentatively, D is TRBD1 (6 bases). The V gene lost 0 bases and the J gene lost 0 bases, with 12 bases spanning the gap. From germline, CDR1 is SGDLS and CDR2 YYNGEE. The CDR3 is 16 residues long. The DNA of the CDR3 is TGTGCCAGCAGCGTAGGGACAGTCAGAATGAACACTGAAGCTTTCTTT. It yields the protein CASSVGTVRMNTEAFF.

The V and J genes are TRBV29-1 and TRBJ2-2; tentative D call: TRBD2 (5 bases). The length of the CDR3 is 13 residues. From germline, CDR1 is SQVTM and CDR2 ANQGSEA. Trimming pared 7 bases from V and 0 bases from J, leaving 9 bases between. The CDR3 loop reads CSGEGPNTGELFF. The CDR3, as DNA: TGCAGCGGCGAGGGTCCGAACACCGGGGAGCTGTTTTTT.

The chain recombines TRBV5-4 with TRBJ1-2; a weak D match, TRBD1 (5 bases). Germline CDR1 is SGHNT and CDR2 is YYREEE (reference sequence). V was pared by 0 bases and J by 8 bases, with 14 bases between. CDR3 length equals 14 residues. CDR3 region: CASSLAVQGSGYTF. CDR3 nucleotide sequence: TGTGCCAGCAGCTTGGCCGTCCAGGGATCCGGCTACACCTTC. Full variable domain (missing parts from reference TRBV5-4 and TRBJ1-2): ETGVTQSPTHLIKTRGQQVTLRCSSQSGHNTVSWYQQALGQGPQFIFQYYREEENGRGNFPPRFSGLQFPNYSSELNVNALELDDSALYLCASSLAVQGSGYTFGSGTRLTVV.

This rearrangement joins TRBV3-1 (or the pseudogene TRBV3-2) to TRBJ1-2; 8 positions match TRBD1. V lost 4 bases and J lost 5; bases outside the gene matches: 9. This CDR3 has 15 residues. Looked up from germline, CDR1 is LGHDT and CDR2 is YNNKEL (reference sequence). CDR3 residues: CASSRDGQGIYGYTF. In nucleotides, the CDR3 is TGTGCCAGCAGCCGAGATGGACAGGGTATTTATGGCTACACCTTC.

The rearrangement joins TRBV5-4 to TRBJ2-1, with TRBD1 identical over 10 bases. Germline loops: CDR1 SGHNT, CDR2 YYREEE (reference sequence). The length of the CDR3 is 15 residues. Trimming at V came to 3 bases and at J to 2 bases, leaving 2 bases not matched to a gene. The CDR3 loop reads CASSSGQGAYNEQFF. The CDR3 coding sequence is TGTGCCAGCAGCTCCGGACAGGGGGCCTACAATGAGCAGTTCTTC.

The V and J genes are TRBV6-5 and TRBJ1-1; D perhaps matches TRBD1 (5 bases). This CDR3 has 12 amino acids. Trimming removed 5 bases at V and 6 bases at J, with 10 bases between. Germline-derived CDR1 and CDR2 are MNHEY and SVGAGI. The CDR3 coding sequence is TGTGCCAGCAGTCGGGGGGGGGCTGAAGCTTTCTTT. It codes for CASSRGGAEAFF.

The chain is built from TRBV7-7 and TRBJ1-4; 9 bases line up with TRBD1. There are 13 residues in the CDR3. The ends lost 3 bases at V and 8 bases at J; junction bases unmatched: 1. From germline, CDR1 is SSHAT and CDR2 FNYEAQ (reference sequence). DNA of the CDR3: TGTGCCAGCAGCTTGGGGACAGGGGAAAAACTGTTTTTT. Translating it yields CASSLGTGEKLFF.